This T cell receptor (beta chain) was observed in a study of technical replicates of blood from a handful of donors. Profiled with immunoSEQ multiplex PCR; TCRdb holds only in-frame clones, not every one. The data show 100,000 or so clones, about 96% seen once. Sequences were obtained from T cells isolated from PBMCs. This TCR was sampled from a human donor in good health.

CDR3 sequence reads: CASSELVGLGYQETQYF. In nucleotides, the CDR3 is TGTGCCAGCAGTGAACTTGTAGGACTTGGGTACCAAGAGACCCAGTACTTC. The chain recombines TRBV2 with TRBJ2-5, with D possibly matching TRBD2 (5 bases). The germline CDR1 and CDR2 sequences are SNHLY and FYNNEI. This CDR3 is built from 17 residues. Trimming shortened V by 2 bases and J by 0 bases, and 16 bases separated the two germline ends.